These 22 T cell receptor beta chains came from one sample sequenced in a study of cytomegalovirus exposure and HLA in healthy donors. PCR amplification relied on 60 Vbeta primers (plus 13 Jbeta primers). TCRdb's copy holds only in-frame clones and misses some; the assay was immunoSEQ multiplex PCR. The sample yields 120,000 or so clones, 80% seen once. Sequenced material: PBMCs. The receptors shown here come from a man aged 30-40 years in good health and CMV-seronegative.

This clone was seen more than once but under ten times. The V and J genes are TRBV25-1 and TRBJ1-1; D may be TRBD1 (6 bases). The CDR3 spans 17 residues. Trimming cost V 2 bases and J 0 bases, with 16 bases left between them. Per germline, CDR1 MGHDK and CDR2 SYGVNS. The CDR3 DNA sequence: TGTGCCAGCAGTGAACCCCAAATAACAGGGATGAACACTGAAGCTTTCTTT. This sequence encodes CASSEPQITGMNTEAFF.

This clone was picked up a small number of times. The V and J genes are TRBV2 and TRBJ2-7, with 7 nucleotides matching TRBD2. Germline assignment: CDR1 SNHLY and CDR2 FYNNEI. V trimming: 8 bases; J trimming: 1 base; junction bases outside the gene matches: 2. CDR3 size: 12 residues. CDR3 sequence: CASAAGSYEQYF. CDR3 nucleotides: TGTGCCAGCGCAGCGGGATCCTACGAGCAGTACTTC.

The rearrangement joins TRBV18 to TRBJ2-1; TRBD2 matches at 12 bases. This CDR3 has 16 amino acids. The germline gives CDR1 KGHSH, CDR2 LQKENI. With 0 bases clipped from V and 9 bases from J, the junction kept 6 bases outside the gene matches. The chain's CDR3 is CASSPPLAGGSSEQFF. The CDR3 DNA is TGTGCCAGCTCACCACCTCTAGCGGGAGGGAGCAGTGAGCAGTTCTTC.

The chain combines TRBV5-1 with TRBJ2-3; 10 nucleotides agree with TRBD1. The CDR3 has 16 amino acids. The germline gives CDR1 SGHRS, CDR2 YFSETQ. Trimming removed 4 bases from V and 0 bases from J; junction bases left unmatched: 5. CDR3: CASSLRTGGSTDTQYF. For the CDR3, the DNA is TGCGCCAGCAGCCTCAGGACAGGGGGTAGCACAGATACGCAGTATTTT.

The chain couples TRBV19 to TRBJ1-2, with D perhaps TRBD1 (5 bases). The germline gives CDR1 LNHDA, CDR2 SQIVND (reference sequence). The CDR3 has 13 amino acids. Trimming pared 3 bases from V and 4 bases from J, leaving 9 bases between. DNA of the CDR3: TGTGCCAGTAGTATTGGGGGACTCTATGGCTACACCTTC. Translating it yields CASSIGGLYGYTF. The whole variable domain, remainder taken from reference TRBV19 and TRBJ1-2, is DGGITQSPKYLFRKEGQNVTLSCEQNLNHDAMYWYRQDPGQGLRLIYYSQIVNDFQKGDIAEGYSVSREKKESFPLTVTSAQKNPTAFYLCASSIGGLYGYTFGSGTRLTVV.

A few counts support this clone. V is TRBV7-9 and J is TRBJ1-1, with D possibly being TRBD1 (6 bases). Deletions cut 3 bases from V and 1 base from J, with 9 bases between. This CDR3 is built from 14 residues. Germline CDR1 is SEHNR and CDR2 is FQNEAQ (reference sequence). CDR3 DNA: TGTGCCAGCAGCTTTGCACAGGGGAACACTGAAGCTTTCTTT. Translation: CASSFAQGNTEAFF.

This clone appeared a few times. This rearrangement joins TRBV27 to TRBJ2-1; maybe TRBD2 (5 bases). CDR3 size: 14 residues. Germline assignment: CDR1 MNHEY and CDR2 SMNVEV (reference sequence). The V end lost 5 bases, the J end lost 6 bases, and 14 bases lay between the germline ends. In DNA form, the CDR3 reads TGTGCCAGCAGTATTATAGGACTTCGCAATGAGCAGTTCTTC. Amino acids: CASSIIGLRNEQFF.

This clone was observed once. The V gene is TRBV7-3, the J gene TRBJ1-2, with 8 nucleotides matching TRBD1. V shed 5 bases and J 4 bases; nucleotides not matched to a gene: 3. Germline V lookup: CDR1 SGHTA, CDR2 FQGTGA. CDR3 size: 13 residues. The CDR3 sequence is CASSPDRGYGYTF. Here the CDR3 DNA reads TGTGCCAGCAGCCCCGACAGGGGCTATGGCTACACCTTC.

This chain links TRBV28 with TRBJ2-6; weak D call: TRBD1 (5 bases). The CDR3 runs to 17 residues. Trimming stripped 3 bases from V and 3 bases from J, with 15 bases between. Germline V CDR1 and CDR2: MDHEN, SYDVKM. CDR3 coding DNA: TGTGCCAGCAGTTTTCGGCAGGGCCTCTATGGGGCCAACGTCCTGACTTTC. This gives the protein CASSFRQGLYGANVLTF.

The chain uses TRBV6-6 and TRBJ2-7, with TRBD2 as a possible D gene (5 bases). The V end was cut by 8 bases, the J end by 1 base, with 15 bases between. The CDR3 runs to 14 residues. Per germline, CDR1 MNHNY and CDR2 SVGAGI (reference sequence). Here the CDR3 reads CASVASGDSYEQYF. CDR3 nucleotides: TGTGCCAGCGTCGCCAGCGGAGATTCCTACGAGCAGTACTTC.

The gene calls are TRBV5-4 and TRBJ2-7, with 14 nucleotides matching TRBD2. Germline V CDR1 and CDR2: SGHNT, YYREEE (reference sequence). Trimming at V came to 4 bases and at J to 3 bases, leaving 6 bases not matched to a gene. CDR3 size: 16 residues. The CDR3 sequence: CASSSGTSGSSYEQYF. CDR3 nucleotide sequence: TGTGCCAGCAGCAGCGGGACTAGCGGGAGCAGCTACGAGCAGTACTTC.

This chain uses TRBV7-6 with TRBJ2-7; 10 nucleotides agree with TRBD2. Germline CDR1 is SGHVS and CDR2 is FNYEAQ. The CDR3 contains 15 residues. Trimming removed 1 base from V and 4 bases from J; junction bases left unmatched: 4. Written as DNA, the CDR3 is TGTGCCAGCAGCTTAGAGGCTAGCGGGAGATACGAGCAGTACTTC. It translates to CASSLEASGRYEQYF.

This chain links TRBV6-5 with TRBJ2-3; 8 bases are a match to TRBD2. With 0 bases clipped from V and 4 bases from J, the junction kept 6 bases outside the gene matches. The CDR3 has 16 residues. Germline lookup yields CDR1 MNHEY and CDR2 SVGAGI. CDR3 DNA: TGTGCCAGCAGTTACTCGATGGGACTAGGATCAGATACGCAGTATTTT. Protein: CASSYSMGLGSDTQYF.

This chain uses TRBV21-1 with TRBJ1-4. TRBV21-1 is flagged as a pseudogene. CDR3 length: 19 residues. The CDR3 loop is CASSSRGENRCFLDEKLFF. The CDR3 DNA reads TGTGCCAGCAGCTCCCGGGGGGAAAACCGGTGCTTTCTCGATGAAAAACTGTTTTTT.

This chain uses TRBV4-1 with TRBJ2-2; 11 bases fit TRBD2. V shed 0 bases, J shed 6 bases, and the junction held 6 bases outside the gene matches. Germline-derived CDR1 and CDR2 are MGHRA and YSYEKL. The CDR3 sequence is 17 residues long. This chain's CDR3 is CASSQDQLAGEAGELFF. CDR3 DNA sequence: TGCGCCAGCAGCCAAGATCAACTAGCGGGAGAGGCCGGGGAGCTGTTTTTT.

The rearrangement uses TRBV18 and TRBJ2-5; 7 nucleotides match TRBD1. CDR1 is KGHSH, CDR2 LQKENI, per germline. The CDR3 sequence is 12 residues long. V shed 5 bases and J 7 bases; nucleotides not matched to a gene: 4. CDR3 loop: CASSWTGSTQYF. As DNA, the CDR3 is TGTGCCAGCTCATGGACAGGCTCGACCCAGTACTTC.

The chain has TRBV6-4 and TRBJ2-1; 11 bases match TRBD2. Trimming removed 0 bases from V and 5 bases from J; junction bases left unmatched: 3. The CDR3 extends over 16 amino acids. The germline V gene encodes CDR1 MRHNA and CDR2 SNTAGT. CDR3 loop: CASSDSIAGGHNEQFF. The CDR3 region has the DNA TGTGCCAGCAGTGACTCAATAGCGGGAGGGCACAATGAGCAGTTCTTC.

The V call is TRBV2, the J call TRBJ1-3; TRBD1 matches at 9 bases. The V segment lost 8 bases and the J segment 1 base; nucleotides outside the gene matches: 3. The CDR3 spans 14 residues. Looked up from germline, CDR1 is SNHLY and CDR2 is FYNNEI. The CDR3 region has the DNA TGTGCCAGCTACAGGGGGCAATCTGGAAACACCATATATTTT. This sequence encodes CASYRGQSGNTIYF.

Written as DNA, the CDR3 is TGTGCCAGCAGGTCGACAGGGGGCAATCAGCCCCAGCATTTT. Translated, it gives CASRSTGGNQPQHF. The rearrangement links TRBV6-5 to TRBJ1-5; 8 bases are shared with TRBD1. J lost 2 bases, V lost 6 bases, and 3 bases had no gene match. The CDR3 consists of 14 residues. The germline V gene encodes CDR1 MNHEY and CDR2 SVGAGI.

J is TRBJ1-1 and V is TRBV27; perhaps TRBD1 as D (5 bases). This CDR3 is 14 amino acids long. Germline lookup yields CDR1 MNHEY and CDR2 SMNVEV (reference sequence). V was cut by 2 bases and J by 5 bases, with 12 bases left in between. The CDR3 spells CASSLSPTATEAFF. In nucleotides, the CDR3 is TGTGCCAGCAGTTTAAGCCCGACAGCGACTGAAGCTTTCTTT.

The chain combines TRBV7-8 with TRBJ1-3; D gene ambiguous. Trimming took 5 bases from V and 0 from J, leaving 14 bases between them. Looked up from germline, CDR1 is SGHVS and CDR2 is FQNEAQ. The CDR3 is 16 residues long. This CDR3 is CASSESWSSSGNTIYF. As DNA, the CDR3 is TGTGCCAGCAGCGAAAGTTGGAGTAGCTCTGGAAACACCATATATTTT.

This clone showed up just a few times. V gene TRBV28 combines with J gene TRBJ2-7; 7 bases agree with TRBD1. The CDR3 covers 18 residues. The germline V gene encodes CDR1 MDHEN and CDR2 SYDVKM. After removal of 2 bases from V and 2 bases from J, the junction contained 15 bases not matched to a gene. The CDR3 reads CASSLGSDWGQPTYEQYF. CDR3 DNA sequence: TGTGCCAGCAGTTTAGGGTCAGATTGGGGACAGCCCACCTACGAGCAGTACTTC.